The T cell receptor beta chain under discussion was sequenced for a study of molecular identifiers for immune sequencing clone quantification. The use of previously described methods and listed TCR primers produced the bulk TCR libraries. TCRdb reprocessed the PCR reads with MiXCR, giving one entry per CDR3 protein. This table holds about 640,000 distinct CDR3 sequences, less than 20% found once. This clonotype showed up many times. Its specificity is not known. General study results and limits: Spiked Jurkat TCR RNA from one cell was reportedly detectable among some 1 million naive cells. It was shown that clones above 20 RNA copies held over 99% of effector molecules, but under 1% in naive cells.

Sorting recovered naive CD8 T cells on a CD8+CD4-CCR7+CD45RA+ profile. The length of the CDR3 is 14 residues. The V gene lost 2 bases and the J gene lost 0 bases, with 7 bases spanning the gap. Germline V gene data show CDR1 as SGHAT and CDR2 as FQNNGV. The sequence was obtained from a human donor in good health. Some libraries in this study had Jurkat cell RNA spiked in. This chain links TRBV11-2 with TRBJ2-5; the D is unclear. What was sequenced was naive CD8+ T cells from blood, with Jurkat cell RNA spiked in. Subset described: FACS-sorted CD8+CD4-CCR7+CD45RA+ naive T cells. The CDR3 DNA sequence: TGTGCCAGCAGCTTAATCCTCTACCAAGAGACCCAGTACTTC. This codes for CASSLILYQETQYF.